This section outlines one T cell receptor (beta chain) sequence together with its context. Its antigen target is currently unknown. Base qualities are not provided; no much larger clone lies one nucleotide away. To demonstrate the VDJtools post-analysis software, the study profiled TCR beta repertoires from the peripheral blood of 10 to 15 young patients with multiple sclerosis. The patients with multiple sclerosis were children and adolescents between roughly 6 and 16 years of age. The library was produced with PCR. This sample was sequenced with an Illumina HiSeq 2500. To reduce PCR and sequencing biases, unique molecular identifiers were incorporated into the TCR beta cDNA libraries. Every 1 to 10 million input T cells yielded some 500,000 cDNA molecules, meaning each molecule approximated one T cell. The patient libraries were prepared and sequenced with the same protocol used for the earlier healthy control dataset. Within a given batch, samples were prepared together, multiplexed and sequenced on the same HiSeq lane. In the authors' own workflow: Raw barcoded reads were processed with MIGEC, discarding single-read molecular identifier groups before consensus assembly and CDR3 extraction. VDJtools was used for post-analysis of the clonotype tables, with diversity normalized by down-sampling every dataset to the smallest sample size. Repertoire overlap clustering matched CDR3 amino acid but not nucleotide sequences to correct batch-related cross-sample contamination. The public reads were reprocessed in TCRdb via fastp at Q25 and MiXCR, keeping in-frame beta chains. Each CDR3 protein appears once, grouped with its most common genes and DNA. In this record, the V and J calls reflect TCRdb's handling and not the investigators' own analysis. Here the sample has a few hundred thousand distinct CDR3 sequences; roughly 38% occur a single time. Around an eighth of the sample belongs to the ten largest clones.

From the cysteine through the phenylalanine, the CDR3 covers 17 amino acids. The kept DNA is CDR3 alone, 51 bases in frame from the first base. V loses 3 bases, J loses 0 bases, and the germline ends lie 15 bases apart. This specimen comes from a study of post-analysis software for immune sequencing data (dated by TCRdb to 2015 to 2017). A note on the overall study: The recorded disease courses included relapsing-remitting, secondary progressive and progressive-relapsing multiple sclerosis, and some patients had no subtype annotation. A subset of samples was prepared in parallel using single-end sample barcoding, then pooled and co-amplified after Illumina adapter ligation. The patient repertoires were compared against approximately twelve previously published healthy control repertoires obtained from donors aged about 6 to 26 years.

Study-wide conclusions, independent of this receptor: When samples were clustered directly using the F measure, samples prepared in the same batch co-clustered strongly, which prompted a batch-effect correction. The multiple sclerosis patient group was slightly younger than the control group. Normalized Chao1 diversity was significantly lower in multiple sclerosis patients than controls, suggesting substantial peripheral T-cell clonal expansion. Roughly 5 TRBV segments, including TRBV5-6, TRBV5-1 and TRBV20-1, were significantly more frequent in patients than controls.

The receptor comes from a girl aged 5 to 17 with multiple sclerosis. The sequence is built from TRBV12-3 or TRBV12-4 and TRBJ2-1, with TRBD2 perhaps the D gene, on 6 matching bases. Material for sequencing was blood. The CDR3 corresponds to CASSLARDSSSYNEQFF. The sequenced DNA is TGTGCCAGCAGTTTGGCCCGGGACTCAAGCTCCTACAATGAGCAGTTCTTC.